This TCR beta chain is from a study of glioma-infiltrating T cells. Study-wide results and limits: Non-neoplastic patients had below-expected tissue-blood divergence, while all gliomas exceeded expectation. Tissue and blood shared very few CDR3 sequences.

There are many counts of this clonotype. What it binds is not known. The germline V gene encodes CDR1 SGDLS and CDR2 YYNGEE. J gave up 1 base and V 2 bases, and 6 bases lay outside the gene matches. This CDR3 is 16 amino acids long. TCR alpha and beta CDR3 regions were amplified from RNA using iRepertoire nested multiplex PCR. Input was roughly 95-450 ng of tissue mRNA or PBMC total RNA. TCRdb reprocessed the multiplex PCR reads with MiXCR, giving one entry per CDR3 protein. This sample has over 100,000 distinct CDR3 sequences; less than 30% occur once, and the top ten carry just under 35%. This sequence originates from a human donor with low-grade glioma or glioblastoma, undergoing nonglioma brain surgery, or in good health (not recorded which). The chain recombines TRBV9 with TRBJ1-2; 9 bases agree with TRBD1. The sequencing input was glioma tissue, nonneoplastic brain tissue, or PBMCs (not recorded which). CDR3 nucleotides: TGTGCCAGCAGCGTCCACCGGGACAGGGTTAACTATGGCTACACCTTC. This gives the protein CASSVHRDRVNYGYTF.